Each of the 9 T cell receptor beta chains below was sequenced from the same sample in a study of cytomegalovirus exposure and HLA in healthy donors. The PCR had 60 Vbeta and 13 Jbeta primers. The assay was immunoSEQ multiplex PCR, and TCRdb's table has in-frame clones only and misses some. The sample shows some 170,000 clones, around 80% of them seen only once. Sequencing was carried out using PBMCs. These receptor sequences come from a man aged 25-40 years in good health and CMV-seronegative.

DNA of the CDR3: TGTGCCAGCAGCTTGGGGGCTCGTTGGTCAGATACGCAGTATTTT. Protein: CASSLGARWSDTQYF. The rearrangement joins TRBV5-5 to TRBJ2-3; D gene uncertain. CDR1 and CDR2 (germline): SGHKS, YYEKEE (reference sequence). The CDR3 contains 15 residues. Trimming cost V 0 bases and J 4 bases, with 12 bases left between them.

The chain recombines TRBV5-4 with TRBJ1-1; 8 positions match TRBD1. V lost 4 bases to trimming and J lost 1 base; unmatched junction nucleotides: 6. CDR3 length: 15 residues. Germline V gene data show CDR1 as SGHNT and CDR2 as YYREEE (reference sequence). CDR3 in DNA: TGTGCCAGCAGCATAACAGGGGGGACGAACACTGAAGCTTTCTTT. This translates into CASSITGGTNTEAFF.

This clone has just a few counts. V usage is TRBV6-5 and J usage is TRBJ2-3; perhaps TRBD2 as D (5 bases). The CDR3 extends over 15 amino acids. Germline assignment: CDR1 MNHEY and CDR2 SVGAGI. V shed 4 bases and J shed 1 base, with 12 bases lying between them. CDR3 region: CASSWFRDGTDTQYF. CDR3 coding DNA: TGTGCCAGCAGTTGGTTCCGGGATGGCACAGATACGCAGTATTTT.

This clone was counted a few times. Here the CDR3 DNA reads TGTGCCTGGATTCCGGGGGCAGATACGCAGTATTTT. This encodes CAWIPGADTQYF. This chain connects TRBV30 to TRBJ2-3; D might be TRBD2 (6 bases). The CDR3 covers 12 residues. Trimming took off 4 bases at V and 4 bases at J, with 9 bases between the two ends. Germline CDR1 is GTSNPN and CDR2 is SVGIG (reference sequence).

V is TRBV11-2 and J is TRBJ2-5, with 7 bases identical to TRBD2. This CDR3 is built from 14 residues. CDR1 and CDR2 from the germline V gene are SGHAT and FQNNGV. The V gene end was trimmed by 2 bases and the J gene end by 4 bases; junction bases not matched to a gene: 4. The CDR3 sequence: CASSLNPSGETQYF. As DNA, the CDR3 is TGTGCCAGCAGCTTAAACCCTAGCGGAGAGACCCAGTACTTC.

The chain carries TRBV28 and TRBJ1-6, with unresolved D. CDR3 length: 16 residues. Deletions cut 4 bases from V and 0 bases from J, with 10 bases between. Germline V gene sequence: CDR1 MDHEN, CDR2 SYDVKM. CDR3 loop: CASSSPIISYNSPLHF. CDR3 nucleotide sequence: TGTGCCAGCAGTTCCCCTATCATCTCCTATAATTCACCCCTCCACTTT. Combining the CDR3 with reference TRBV28 and TRBJ1-6 gives the whole variable domain DVKVTQSSRYLVKRTGEKVFLECVQDMDHENMFWYRQDPGLGLRLIYFSYDVKMKEKGDIPEGYSVSREKKERFSLILESASTNQTSMYLCASSSPIISYNSPLHFGNGTRLTVT.

This chain joins TRBV5-4 and TRBJ2-5; D remains ambiguous. Per germline, CDR1 SGHNT and CDR2 YYREEE (reference sequence). Trimming pared 4 bases from V and 4 bases from J, leaving 8 bases between. This CDR3 spans 12 amino acids. The CDR3 DNA is TGTGCCAGCAGCCGATCAGGAGAGACCCAGTACTTC. Translating gives CASSRSGETQYF.

The V call is TRBV2, the J call TRBJ2-3; tentatively, D is TRBD1 (5 bases). This CDR3 contains 14 residues. V was shortened by 2 bases and J by 8 bases, with 14 bases between the two germline ends. Germline loops: CDR1 SNHLY, CDR2 FYNNEI. CDR3 protein: CASSENNRGGTQYF. CDR3 DNA sequence: TGTGCCAGCAGTGAAAACAATAGGGGTGGTACGCAGTATTTT. Using reference TRBV2 and TRBJ2-3 for the parts outside the CDR3, the full variable domain is EPEVTQTPSHQVTQMGQEVILRCVPISNHLYFYWYRQILGQKVEFLVSFYNNEISEKSEIFDDQFSVERPDGSNFTLKIRSTKLEDSAMYFCASSENNRGGTQYFGPGTRLTVL.

This clone was counted a single time. The chain uses TRBV4-3 and TRBJ2-6, with a tentative D call TRBD1 (6 bases). Looked up from germline, CDR1 is LGHNA and CDR2 is YSLEER. V was cut by 1 base and J by 0 bases, with 7 bases left in between. There are 16 residues in the CDR3. In DNA form, the CDR3 reads TGCGCCAGCAGCCAAGGGGGGCACTCTGGGGCCAACGTCCTGACTTTC. This encodes CASSQGGHSGANVLTF.